One sample yielded the 15 T cell receptor beta chains listed below, sequenced in a study of T-cell reconstitution after alpha-beta-depleted transplantation in children listed by TCRdb under 2016. The receptor library was made with PCR. Sequenced on an Illumina HiSeq 2500. TCR libraries were prepared with molecular barcoding, using unique molecular identifiers to normalize TCRbeta repertoire quantification. TCRdb itself trimmed the public reads at Q25 with fastp, ran MiXCR and retained productive beta chains. When rows share a CDR3 protein, they turn into one entry using the most common DNA and genes. For this sample there are around 240,000 distinct CDR3 sequences; 9% to 10% appear just once. The ten largest make up about 4.8% of the sample. Sequencing used PBMCs from the stem cell graft donor, obtained from the stem cell graft. The receptor source for this set is a human donor who donated a stem cell graft to a child with SCID.

In this sample, this clonotype turned up many times. The rearrangement joins TRBV9 to TRBJ2-1; TRBD2 agrees at 8 bases. CDR1 SGDLS and CDR2 YYNGEE come from the germline V gene. J gave up 7 bases and V 0 bases, and 6 bases lay outside the gene matches. This CDR3 region has 15 residues. CDR3: CASSVAGTRVNEQFF. The CDR3 DNA sequence: TGTGCCAGCAGCGTAGCCGGGACTAGGGTGAATGAGCAGTTCTTC.

This clonotype was seen at least ten times. The gene calls are TRBV5-4 and TRBJ2-3, with D maybe TRBD1 (7 bases). Germline-derived CDR1 and CDR2 are SGHNT and YYREEE (reference sequence). The V and J ends lost 0 bases and 2 bases respectively, with 16 bases between them. This CDR3 has 17 amino acids. The CDR3, as DNA: TGTGCCAGCAGCTTGGGAGGGGCAGGGGGGCTCACAGATACGCAGTATTTT. Translating gives CASSLGGAGGLTDTQYF.

This clonotype came up many times. The V call is TRBV29-1, the J call TRBJ2-1, with a weak D call TRBD1 (5 bases). Germline-derived CDR1 and CDR2 are SQVTM and ANQGSEA. Between the trimmed V and J ends, which lost 7 bases and 4 bases, there was a span of 17 bases. This CDR3 spans 14 amino acids. CDR3 amino acids: CSASGHRTYNEQFF. DNA for the CDR3: TGCAGCGCCTCCGGACACCGGACGTACAATGAGCAGTTCTTC.

This clonotype was detected ten times or more. This chain joins TRBV5-1 and TRBJ1-5; no clear D. From germline, CDR1 is SGHRS and CDR2 YFSETQ. The length of the CDR3 is 16 residues. Trimming took off 0 bases at V and 3 bases at J, with 13 bases between the two ends. The CDR3 reads CASSLGTASNNQPQHF. Here the CDR3 DNA reads TGCGCCAGCAGCTTGGGAACAGCGTCGAACAATCAGCCCCAGCATTTT.

The rearrangement uses TRBV24-1 and TRBJ2-1, with a possible D match to TRBD2 (8 bases). The V end was cut by 3 bases, the J end by 7 bases, with 21 bases between. Germline V gene lookup returns CDR1 KGHDR and CDR2 SFDVKD. This CDR3 comprises 17 residues. The CDR3 DNA sequence: TGTGCCACCAGTGATGTGGGGACAGCCGGGAGGGGAAATGAGCAGTTCTTC. Its protein product is CATSDVGTAGRGNEQFF.

This clonotype was seen many times. The rearrangement links TRBV12-3 or TRBV12-4 to TRBJ2-2; D remains ambiguous. V lost 8 bases to trimming and J lost 3 bases, with 13 bases between them. The CDR3 covers 14 residues. The CDR3 DNA reads TGTGCCAGCCCCCCTGATGAGTACACCGGGGAGCTGTTTTTT. Translated, it gives CASPPDEYTGELFF.

This clonotype has at least ten counts. The chain links TRBV7-2 to TRBJ2-5; perhaps TRBD2 as D (6 bases). This CDR3 is built from 13 residues. The germline gives CDR1 SGHTA, CDR2 FQGNSA. The ends were cut back, 0 bases at V and 9 bases at J, with 11 bases in the middle. The CDR3 reads CASSLAYPGAQYF. The CDR3 DNA reads TGTGCCAGCAGCTTAGCGTATCCGGGGGCCCAGTACTTC.

This clonotype was seen repeatedly, ten times or more. This chain uses TRBV24-1 with TRBJ1-1; no clear D. CDR3 length equals 15 residues. The V gene's germline CDR1 is KGHDR and CDR2 SFDVKD. Deletions cut 0 bases from V and 5 bases from J, with 12 bases between. The CDR3 coding sequence is TGTGCCACCAGTGATTTGGAAGGGCGGGTGACTGAAGCTTTCTTT. Protein product: CATSDLEGRVTEAFF.

This clonotype was recorded at least ten times. This chain uses TRBV20-1 with TRBJ1-2, with no clear D. From germline, CDR1 is DFQATT and CDR2 SNEGSKA (reference sequence). The CDR3 contains 14 residues. V was trimmed by 0 bases and J by 0 bases, leaving 8 bases between them. This CDR3 is CSARDPRPNYGYTF. The CDR3 nucleotides read TGCAGTGCTAGAGATCCGCGACCTAACTATGGCTACACCTTC.

This clonotype was counted between two and nine times. CDR3 sequence (DNA): TGTGCCAGCAACCCCACAGGGGGTTTCGAGCAGTACTTC. Its translation: CASNPTGGFEQYF. The V call is TRBV6-2 or TRBV6-3, the J call TRBJ2-7, with TRBD1 matching 8 bases. Germline trimming cut 7 bases from V and 6 bases from J; bases unmatched to any gene: 8. The CDR3 has 13 residues. Germline V gene data show CDR1 as MNHEY and CDR2 as SVGEGT.

There are many counts of this clonotype. The chain recombines TRBV12-3 or TRBV12-4 with TRBJ2-3, with D perhaps being TRBD1 or TRBD2 (6 bases each). CDR3 length equals 15 residues. Trimming cost V 3 bases and J 4 bases, with 14 bases left between them. CDR3 loop: CASSFGGGQSDTQYF. Written as DNA, the CDR3 is TGTGCCAGCAGTTTTGGAGGGGGGCAATCAGATACGCAGTATTTT.

This clonotype showed up many times. V is TRBV5-1 and J is TRBJ1-1; 7 nucleotides match TRBD1. This CDR3 is 15 amino acids long. The trim removed 5 bases at V and 6 bases at J, leaving 13 bases unmatched. Germline CDR1 SGHRS, CDR2 YFSETQ. CDR3 DNA sequence: TGCGCCAGCAGTTCCACCCCGGGGCAGGGGGCTGAAGCTTTCTTT. Its protein product is CASSSTPGQGAEAFF.

This clonotype was counted ten times or more. The rearrangement links TRBV7-9 to TRBJ2-2, with D possibly TRBD1 on 6 matching bases. Germline CDR1 is SEHNR and CDR2 is FQNEAQ (reference sequence). Trimming pared 2 bases from V and 0 bases from J, leaving 10 bases between. The CDR3 runs 16 residues. CDR3 residues: CASSLTDSSNTGELFF. The CDR3 DNA is TGTGCCAGCAGCTTAACGGACAGCTCGAACACCGGGGAGCTGTTTTTT.

This chain connects TRBV7-9 to TRBJ2-7, with 7 bases lining up with TRBD1. The CDR3 is 15 residues long. With V trimmed by 1 base and J by 3 bases, 6 bases remained unmatched. CDR1 SEHNR and CDR2 FQNEAQ come from the germline V gene (reference sequence). The CDR3 loop reads CASSLGTGDYYEQYF. Here the CDR3 DNA reads TGTGCCAGCAGCTTAGGGACAGGAGATTACTACGAGCAGTACTTC.

This clonotype was observed at least ten times. The CDR3 coding sequence is TGTGCCATCAGTGGCCCCACCTACGAAGGCGGGGAGACCCAGTACTTC. Translated: CAISGPTYEGGETQYF. J is TRBJ2-5 and V is TRBV10-3, with D perhaps TRBD2 (5 bases). Between the trimmed V and J ends, which lost 4 bases and 5 bases, there was a span of 20 bases. The germline V gene encodes CDR1 ENHRY and CDR2 SYGVKD. The CDR3 sequence is 16 residues long.